Listed below are T cell receptor beta chains from one sample, sequenced in a study of shared clonotypes between healthy human individuals. Sequencing used immunoSEQ multiplex PCR; TCRdb keeps in-frame clones, though not all of them. Of 2 million to 2.5 million clones detected, 90% to 95% appear once; the ten largest clones hold approximately 0.4%. The sample consisted of naive CD4+ T cells from PBMCs. These receptor sequences come from a man aged 18-30 years in good health. Some clones in this sample may be carry-over from other donors' samples. CDR3s include the opening cysteine and the closing phenylalanine or tryptophan. The order of the fields is J gene, V gene, D gene, clone size, CDR3 DNA, CDR3 protein. D genes are given only for firm matches. Clone size is shown for a subset of rows, as once, few, many or a class of expanded clone.

>TRBJ2-7|TRBV4-1|-|-
TGCGCCAGCAGCCAAGATATGGGGGACGAGCAGTACTTC
CASSQDMGDEQYF
>TRBJ1-5|TRBV28|-|-
TGTGCCAGCAGTGTAGATAGCAATCAGCCCCAGCATTTT
CASSVDSNQPQHF
>TRBJ1-1|TRBV6-5|TRBD1|-
TGTGCCAGCAAACTTACAGGGGCGAACACTGAAGCTTTCTTT
CASKLTGANTEAFF
>TRBJ2-7|TRBV7-3|TRBD2|-
TGTGCCAGCAGCTTAGCGGGAGCTGTGGAGCAGTACTTC
CASSLAGAVEQYF
>TRBJ1-4|TRBV25-1|-|-
TGTGCCAGCAGTCCGTTGGCACAGGGAAGTGAAAAACTGTTTTTT
CASSPLAQGSEKLFF
>TRBJ1-2|TRBV29-1|-|-
TGCAGCGTTGGGACTATTTATGGCTACACCTTC
CSVGTIYGYTF
>TRBJ2-4|TRBV28|TRBD1|-
TGTGCCAGCAGTTTTGACAGGGTAAACATTCAGTACTTC
CASSFDRVNIQYF
>TRBJ2-4|TRBV6-1|TRBD2|-
TGTGCCAGCAGTGAAGCCGGACTAGTGGGGGCCAAAAACATTCAGTACTTC
CASSEAGLVGAKNIQYF
>TRBJ2-7|TRBV11-2|-|-
TGTGCCAGCAGCTGGGGTGGGGTCGAGCAGTACTTC
CASSWGGVEQYF
>TRBJ2-7|TRBV7-2|-|-
TGTGCCAGCAGTTTTCTCAGGTCCACCGAGCAGTACTTC
CASSFLRSTEQYF
>TRBJ2-7|TRBV5-1|TRBD2|once
TGCGCCAGCAGCTCGGGGGGACTAGCGGCGTCTTCCGCCTACGAGCAGTACTTC
CASSSGGLAASSAYEQYF
>TRBJ2-3|TRBV28|-|-
TGTGCCAGCAGTTTGCGCGGGCAGTGGGCAGATACGCAGTATTTT
CASSLRGQWADTQYF
>TRBJ2-6|TRBV4-1|-|-
TGCGCCAGCAGCCAAGGACAGGCCTTCTCTGGGGCCAACGTCCTGACTTTC
CASSQGQAFSGANVLTF
>TRBJ2-5|TRBV28|-|-
TGTGCCAGCAGCCAGGGAGTTAGAAGCGAGACCCAGTACTTC
CASSQGVRSETQYF